This T cell receptor (beta chain) was captured by sequencing in a study of Tregs in tolerant kidney transplant recipients. To note about this clone: Its antigen is not identified.

Broader study findings: Biological reproducibility was not directly addressed, but technical replication error appeared minimal. Few patients were studied, so findings need validation in larger groups.

Looked up from germline, CDR1 is GTSNPN and CDR2 is SVGIG (reference sequence). The CDR3 contains 14 residues. Trimming cost V 3 bases and J 7 bases, with 18 bases left between them. CD4+CD25+CD127- Tregs, CD4+CD25- non-Tregs, CD4 and CD8 cells were sorted. Thawed PBMCs were rested overnight at 37°C with 200 IU/ml IL-2 before regulatory T cell sorting. Sequencing used immunoSEQ multiplex PCR; TCRdb keeps in-frame clones, though not all of them. This table has approximately 43,000 clones, around 90% appearing once. This sequence was found in a human donor in good health. The chain carries TRBV30 and TRBJ2-5; a possible D gene is TRBD1 (6 bases). Sequencing input: Tregs from blood. The CDR3 spells CAWREKQGWGTQYF. In nucleotides, the CDR3 is TGTGCCTGGAGGGAAAAACAGGGTTGGGGGACCCAGTACTTC.